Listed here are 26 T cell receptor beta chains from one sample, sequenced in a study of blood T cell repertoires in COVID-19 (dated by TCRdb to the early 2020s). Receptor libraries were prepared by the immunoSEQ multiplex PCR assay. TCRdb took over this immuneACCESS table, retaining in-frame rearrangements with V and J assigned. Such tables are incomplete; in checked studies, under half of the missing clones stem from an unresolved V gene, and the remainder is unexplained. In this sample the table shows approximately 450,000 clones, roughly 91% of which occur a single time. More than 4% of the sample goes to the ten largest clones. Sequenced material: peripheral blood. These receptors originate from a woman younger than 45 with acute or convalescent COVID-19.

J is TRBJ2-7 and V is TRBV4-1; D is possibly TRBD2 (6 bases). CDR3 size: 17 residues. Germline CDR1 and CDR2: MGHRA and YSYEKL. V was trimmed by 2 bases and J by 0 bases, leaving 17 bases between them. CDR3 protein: CASSQRDSYVPSYEQYF. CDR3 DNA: TGCGCCAGCAGCCAAAGGGACTCTTATGTTCCCTCCTACGAGCAGTACTTC.

In DNA, the CDR3 is TGTGCCAGTAGTCCCAATTGGGGGCCAGATACGCAGTATTTT. Its protein is CASSPNWGPDTQYF. The genes are TRBV19 and TRBJ2-3; perhaps TRBD1 as D (6 bases). This CDR3 comprises 14 residues. Germline loops: CDR1 LNHDA, CDR2 SQIVND (reference sequence). V lost 5 bases to trimming and J lost 4 bases, with 13 bases between them.

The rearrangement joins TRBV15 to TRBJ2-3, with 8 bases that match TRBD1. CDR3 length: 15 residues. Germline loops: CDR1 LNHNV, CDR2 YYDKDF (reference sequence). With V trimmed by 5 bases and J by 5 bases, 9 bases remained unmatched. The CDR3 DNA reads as TGTGCCACCAGCGGAGGACCAACAGGGGGAGATACGCAGTATTTT. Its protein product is CATSGGPTGGDTQYF.

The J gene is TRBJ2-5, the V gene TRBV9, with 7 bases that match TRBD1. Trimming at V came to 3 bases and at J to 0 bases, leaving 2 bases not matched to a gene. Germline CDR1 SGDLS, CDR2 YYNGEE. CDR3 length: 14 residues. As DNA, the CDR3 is TGTGCCAGCAGCGAGACAGGGTACCAAGAGACCCAGTACTTC. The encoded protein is CASSETGYQETQYF.

The CDR3 DNA reads as TGTGCCAGCAGCGGGGACAGAGCTGAAGCTTTCTTT. Translated: CASSGDRAEAFF. The J gene is TRBJ1-1, the V gene TRBV9; 7 bases are shared with TRBD1. The CDR3 loop spans 12 amino acids. V shed 3 bases, J shed 6 bases, and the junction held 2 bases outside the gene matches. CDR1 and CDR2 from the germline V gene are SGDLS and YYNGEE. The full variable domain, its missing parts supplied by reference TRBV9 and TRBJ1-1, is DSGVTQTPKHLITATGQRVTLRCSPRSGDLSVYWYQQSLDQGLQFLIQYYNGEERAKGNILERFSAQQFPDLHSELNLSSLELGDSALYFCASSGDRAEAFFGQGTRLTVV.

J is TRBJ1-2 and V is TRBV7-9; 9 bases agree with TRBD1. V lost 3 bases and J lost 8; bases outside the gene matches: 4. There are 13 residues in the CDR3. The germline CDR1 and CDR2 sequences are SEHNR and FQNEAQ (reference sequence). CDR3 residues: CASSFGQGLGYTF. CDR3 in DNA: TGTGCCAGCAGCTTCGGACAGGGGTTAGGCTACACCTTC.

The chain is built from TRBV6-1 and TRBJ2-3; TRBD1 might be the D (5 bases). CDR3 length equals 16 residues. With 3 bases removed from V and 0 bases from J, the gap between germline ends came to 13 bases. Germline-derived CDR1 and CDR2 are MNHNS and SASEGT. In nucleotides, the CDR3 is TGTGCCAGCAGTGACCTCTTGACAGATAGCACAGATACGCAGTATTTT. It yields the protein CASSDLLTDSTDTQYF.

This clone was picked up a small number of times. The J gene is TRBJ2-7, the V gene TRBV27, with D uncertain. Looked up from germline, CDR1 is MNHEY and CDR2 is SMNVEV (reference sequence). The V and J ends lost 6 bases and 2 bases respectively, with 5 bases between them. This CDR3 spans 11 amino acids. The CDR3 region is CASSLPYEQYF. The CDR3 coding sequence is TGTGCCAGCAGCCTCCCCTACGAGCAGTACTTC.

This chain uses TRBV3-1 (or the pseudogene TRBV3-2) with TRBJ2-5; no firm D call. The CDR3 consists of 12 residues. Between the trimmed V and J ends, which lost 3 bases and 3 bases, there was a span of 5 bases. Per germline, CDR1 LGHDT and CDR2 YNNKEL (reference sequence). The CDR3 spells CASSHHEETQYF. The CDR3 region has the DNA TGTGCCAGCAGCCATCATGAAGAGACCCAGTACTTC.

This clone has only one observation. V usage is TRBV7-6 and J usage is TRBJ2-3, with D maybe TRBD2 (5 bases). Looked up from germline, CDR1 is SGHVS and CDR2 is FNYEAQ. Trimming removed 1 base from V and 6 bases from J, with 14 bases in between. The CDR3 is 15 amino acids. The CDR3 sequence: CASSLEVRVADTQYF. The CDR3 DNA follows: TGTGCCAGCAGCTTAGAGGTGCGGGTCGCGGATACGCAGTATTTT.

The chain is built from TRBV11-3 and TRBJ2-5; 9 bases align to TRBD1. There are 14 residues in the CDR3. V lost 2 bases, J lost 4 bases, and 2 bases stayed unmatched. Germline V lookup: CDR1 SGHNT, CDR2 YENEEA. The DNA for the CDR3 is TGTGCCAGCAGCTTAACAGGGGGCCCAGAGACCCAGTACTTC. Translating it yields CASSLTGGPETQYF.

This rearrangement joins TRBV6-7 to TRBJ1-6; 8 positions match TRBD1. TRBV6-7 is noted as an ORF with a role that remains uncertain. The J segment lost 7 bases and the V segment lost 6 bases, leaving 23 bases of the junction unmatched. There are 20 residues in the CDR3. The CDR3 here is CASSQLGGRQGPDRNSPLHF. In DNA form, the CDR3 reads TGTGCCAGCAGCCAACTCGGGGGGCGACAGGGGCCGGATCGAAATTCACCCCTCCACTTT.

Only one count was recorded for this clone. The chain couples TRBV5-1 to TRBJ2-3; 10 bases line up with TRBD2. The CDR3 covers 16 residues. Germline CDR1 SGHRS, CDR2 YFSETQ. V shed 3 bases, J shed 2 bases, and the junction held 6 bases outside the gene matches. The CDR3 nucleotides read TGCGCCAGCAGCTCCCGGACTAGCGGACTCACAGATACGCAGTATTTT. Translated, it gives CASSSRTSGLTDTQYF.

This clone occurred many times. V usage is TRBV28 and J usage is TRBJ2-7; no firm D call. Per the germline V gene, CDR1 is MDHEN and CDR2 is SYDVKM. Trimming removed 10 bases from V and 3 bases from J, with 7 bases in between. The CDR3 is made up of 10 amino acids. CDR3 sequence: CATLLYEQYF. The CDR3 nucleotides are TGTGCCACCTTACTCTACGAGCAGTACTTC.

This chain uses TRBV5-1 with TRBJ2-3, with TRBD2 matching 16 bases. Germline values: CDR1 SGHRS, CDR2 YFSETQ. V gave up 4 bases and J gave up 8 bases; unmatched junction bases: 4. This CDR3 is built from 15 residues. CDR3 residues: CASSGTSGGALTQYF. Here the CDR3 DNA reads TGCGCCAGCAGCGGGACTAGCGGGGGGGCCCTTACGCAGTATTTT.

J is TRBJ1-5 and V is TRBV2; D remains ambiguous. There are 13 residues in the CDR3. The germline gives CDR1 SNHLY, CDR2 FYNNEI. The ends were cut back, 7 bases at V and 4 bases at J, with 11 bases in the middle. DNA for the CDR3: TGTGCCAGCACGGAGAATTGGAATCAGCCCCAGCATTTT. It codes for CASTENWNQPQHF.

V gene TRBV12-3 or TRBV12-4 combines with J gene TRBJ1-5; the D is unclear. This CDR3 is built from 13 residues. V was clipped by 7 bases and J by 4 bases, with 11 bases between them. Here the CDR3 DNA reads TGTGCCAGCACTACCCTGTTTAATCAGCCCCAGCATTTT. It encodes CASTTLFNQPQHF.

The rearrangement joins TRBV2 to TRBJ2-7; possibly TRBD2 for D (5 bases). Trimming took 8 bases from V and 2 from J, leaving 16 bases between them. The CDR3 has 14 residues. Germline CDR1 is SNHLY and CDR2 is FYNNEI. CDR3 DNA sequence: TGTGCCAGCTCTGAACTAGAGACTACCTACGAGCAGTACTTC. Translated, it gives CASSELETTYEQYF.

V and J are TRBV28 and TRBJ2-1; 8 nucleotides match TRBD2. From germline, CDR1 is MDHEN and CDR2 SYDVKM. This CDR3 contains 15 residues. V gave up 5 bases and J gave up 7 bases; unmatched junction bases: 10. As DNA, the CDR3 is TGTGCCAGCAGTCCTCTGGGCGGGGGGCTGAATGAGCAGTTCTTC. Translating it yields CASSPLGGGLNEQFF.

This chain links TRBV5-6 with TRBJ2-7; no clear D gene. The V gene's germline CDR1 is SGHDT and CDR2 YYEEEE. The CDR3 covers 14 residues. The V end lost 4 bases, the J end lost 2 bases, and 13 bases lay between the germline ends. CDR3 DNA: TGTGCCAGCAGCGTTCACACACCACCCTACGAGCAGTACTTC. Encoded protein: CASSVHTPPYEQYF. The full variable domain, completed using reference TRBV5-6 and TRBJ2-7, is DAGVTQSPTHLIKTRGQQVTLRCSPKSGHDTVSWYQQALGQGPQFIFQYYEEEERQRGNFPDRFSGHQFPNYSSELNVNALLLGDSALYLCASSVHTPPYEQYFGPGTRLTVT.

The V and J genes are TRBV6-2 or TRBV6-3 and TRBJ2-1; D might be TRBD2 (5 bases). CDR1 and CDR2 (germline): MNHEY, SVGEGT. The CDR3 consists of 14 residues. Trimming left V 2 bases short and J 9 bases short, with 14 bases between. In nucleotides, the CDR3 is TGTGCCAGCAGTTACATTAACGGGGTCGGTGAGCAGTTCTTC. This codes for CASSYINGVGEQFF.

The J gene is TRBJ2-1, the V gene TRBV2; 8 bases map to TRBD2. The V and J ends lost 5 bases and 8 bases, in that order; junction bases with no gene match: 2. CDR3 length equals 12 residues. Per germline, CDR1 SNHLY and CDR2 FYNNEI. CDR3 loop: CASSRAGDEQFF. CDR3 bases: TGTGCCAGCAGTAGAGCGGGGGATGAGCAGTTCTTC.

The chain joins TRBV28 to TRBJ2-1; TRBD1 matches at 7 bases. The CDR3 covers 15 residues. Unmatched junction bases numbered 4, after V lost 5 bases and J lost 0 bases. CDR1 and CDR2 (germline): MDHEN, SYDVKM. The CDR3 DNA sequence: TGTGCCAGCAGTCTGACAGGGAGCTCCTACAATGAGCAGTTCTTC. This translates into CASSLTGSSYNEQFF.

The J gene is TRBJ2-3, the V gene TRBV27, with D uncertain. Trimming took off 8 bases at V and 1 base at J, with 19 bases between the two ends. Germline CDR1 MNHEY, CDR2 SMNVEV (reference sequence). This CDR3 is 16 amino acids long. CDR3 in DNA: TGTGCCAGCGCCCTTGACTGGAGCGTCGGCACAGATACGCAGTATTTT. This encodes CASALDWSVGTDTQYF.

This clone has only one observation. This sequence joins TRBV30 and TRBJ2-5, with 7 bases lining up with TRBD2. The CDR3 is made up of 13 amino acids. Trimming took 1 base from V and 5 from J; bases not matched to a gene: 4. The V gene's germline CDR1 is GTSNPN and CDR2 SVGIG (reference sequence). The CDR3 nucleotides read TGTGCCTGGAGTGGACTAGCCGCGGAGACCCAGTACTTC. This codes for CAWSGLAAETQYF. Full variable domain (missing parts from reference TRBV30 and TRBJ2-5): SQTIHQWPATLVQPVGSPLSLECTVEGTSNPNLYWYRQAAGRGLQLLFYSVGIGQISSEVPQNLSASRPQDRQFILSSKKLLLSDSGFYLCAWSGLAAETQYFGPGTRLLVL.

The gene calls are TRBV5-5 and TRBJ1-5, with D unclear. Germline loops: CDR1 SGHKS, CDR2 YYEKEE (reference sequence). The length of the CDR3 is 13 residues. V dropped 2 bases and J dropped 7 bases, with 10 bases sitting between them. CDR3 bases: TGTGCCAGCAGCTTCGGTCCGGGGCAGCCCCAGCATTTT. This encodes CASSFGPGQPQHF.